The source of this TCR beta chain is a study of cytomegalovirus exposure and HLA in healthy donors. Whole-study context: From HLA-typed donors, an early data release held tens of millions of unique TCRs. Overall study results and limits: Association with HLA alleles at 0.05 false discovery rate was found for some 18,000 TCR beta sequences in a later analysis. Reports credit the classifier with highly specific, highly sensitive diagnosis of cytomegalovirus status. Analyzed later, association rates of TCRs varied across HLA loci, with DRB1 most and HLA-C fewest.

60 Vbeta and 13 Jbeta primers were used in PCR. Profiled with immunoSEQ multiplex PCR; TCRdb holds only in-frame clones, not every one. The table has roughly 160,000 clones, 80% to 90% seen once; the top ten hold 2% to 2.5%. CDR3 length equals 14 residues. In germline, CDR1 is MGHRA, CDR2 YSYEKL. V shed 4 bases, J shed 7 bases, and the junction held 5 bases outside the gene matches. This clone was detected a few times. Its antigen is unknown. The chain carries TRBV4-1 and TRBJ1-4; 8 bases are a match to TRBD1. What was sequenced was PBMCs. The sequence came from a male donor in good health and CMV-seronegative. CDR3 DNA sequence: TGCGCCAGCAGCCCAGGGGGCGCGATTGAAAAACTGTTTTTT. Protein product: CASSPGGAIEKLFF.